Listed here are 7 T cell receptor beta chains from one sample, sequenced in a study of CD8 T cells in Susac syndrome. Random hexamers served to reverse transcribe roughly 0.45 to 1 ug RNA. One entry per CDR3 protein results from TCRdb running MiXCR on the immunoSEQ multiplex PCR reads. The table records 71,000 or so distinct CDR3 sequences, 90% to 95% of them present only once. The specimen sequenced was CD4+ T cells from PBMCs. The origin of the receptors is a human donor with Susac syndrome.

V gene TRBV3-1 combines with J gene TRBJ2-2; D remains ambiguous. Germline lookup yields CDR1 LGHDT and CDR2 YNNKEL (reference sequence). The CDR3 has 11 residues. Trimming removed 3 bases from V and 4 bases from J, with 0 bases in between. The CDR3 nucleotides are TGTGCCAGCAGCCACACCGGGGAGCTGTTTTTT. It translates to CASSHTGELFF.

The DNA of the CDR3 is TGCAGTCCTTCCGGCGGGGGCAATCAGCCCCAGCATTTT. This encodes CSPSGGGNQPQHF. V usage is TRBV20-1 and J usage is TRBJ1-5; D is uncertain. Germline V lookup: CDR1 DFQATT, CDR2 SNEGSKA (reference sequence). The V end was cut by 8 bases, the J end by 2 bases, with 13 bases between. This CDR3 has 13 residues.

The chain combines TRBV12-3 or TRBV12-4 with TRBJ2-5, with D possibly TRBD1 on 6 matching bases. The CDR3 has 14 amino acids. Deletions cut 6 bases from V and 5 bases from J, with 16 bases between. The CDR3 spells CASSRTGLSETQYF. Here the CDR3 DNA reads TGTGCCAGCAGCCGAACAGGGCTTAGTGAGACCCAGTACTTC.

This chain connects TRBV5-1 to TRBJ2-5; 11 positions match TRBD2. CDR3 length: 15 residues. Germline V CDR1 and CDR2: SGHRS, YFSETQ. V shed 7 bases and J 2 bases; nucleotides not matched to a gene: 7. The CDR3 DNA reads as TGCGCCAGCCAGCAGACTAGCGGGGCGCAAGAGACCCAGTACTTC. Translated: CASQQTSGAQETQYF.

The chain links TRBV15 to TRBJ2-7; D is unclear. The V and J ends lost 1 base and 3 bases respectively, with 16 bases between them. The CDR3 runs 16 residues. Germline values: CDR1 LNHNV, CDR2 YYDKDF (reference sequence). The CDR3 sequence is CATSRVRSQPYYEQYF. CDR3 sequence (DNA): TGTGCCACCAGCAGAGTTCGCAGCCAGCCTTACTACGAGCAGTACTTC.

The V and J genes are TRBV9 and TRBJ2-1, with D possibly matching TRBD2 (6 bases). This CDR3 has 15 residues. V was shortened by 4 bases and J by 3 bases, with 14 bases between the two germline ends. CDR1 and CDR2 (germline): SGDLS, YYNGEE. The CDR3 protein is CASSKGWEDYNEQFF. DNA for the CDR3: TGTGCCAGCAGCAAAGGTTGGGAGGACTACAATGAGCAGTTCTTC.

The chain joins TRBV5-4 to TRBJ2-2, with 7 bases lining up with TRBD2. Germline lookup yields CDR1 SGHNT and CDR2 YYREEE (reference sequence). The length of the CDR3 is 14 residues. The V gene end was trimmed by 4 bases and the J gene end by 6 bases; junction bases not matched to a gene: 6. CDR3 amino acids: CASSRDGRAGELFF. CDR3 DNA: TGTGCCAGCAGCCGCGATGGGAGGGCCGGGGAGCTGTTTTTT.